A selection of T cell receptor beta chains follows, all from one sample in a study of cytomegalovirus exposure and HLA in healthy donors. The protocol was immunoSEQ multiplex PCR, while the TCRdb copy is restricted to in-frame clones and leaves out a portion. The sample lists 180,000 or so clones; over 65% were seen once. Material: PBMCs. The receptors originated from a female donor in good health and CMV-seronegative. Each CDR3 is given with its conserved first and last residue. Fields, in order: J gene, clone size, D gene, V gene, CDR3 protein, CDR3 DNA. A D gene is named only where the DNA matches it firmly. Only some rows state a clone size, as once, few, many or a class for expanded clones.

j_call: TRBJ2-1
clone_size: .
d_call: .
v_call: TRBV6-5
cdr3_aa: CASSSAGTSYNEQFF
cdr3_nt: TGTGCCAGCAGCTCAGCGGGCACTTCCTACAATGAGCAGTTCTTC

j_call: TRBJ2-7
clone_size: .
d_call: TRBD1
v_call: TRBV5-5
cdr3_aa: CASSPRVLGTGYSYEQYF
cdr3_nt: TGTGCCAGCAGCCCCCGGGTTCTCGGGACAGGGTATTCCTACGAGCAGTACTTC

j_call: TRBJ2-7
clone_size: .
d_call: .
v_call: TRBV13
cdr3_aa: CASSLEPGYEQYF
cdr3_nt: TGTGCCAGCAGCTTAGAACCCGGTTACGAGCAGTACTTC

j_call: TRBJ2-1
clone_size: .
d_call: TRBD2
v_call: TRBV5-1
cdr3_aa: CASSLRTSPYNEQFF
cdr3_nt: TGCGCCAGCAGCCTACGGACTAGCCCCTACAATGAGCAGTTCTTC

j_call: TRBJ1-1
clone_size: .
d_call: .
v_call: TRBV30
cdr3_aa: CAWSVLLNTEAFF
cdr3_nt: TGTGCCTGGAGTGTTCTTCTGAACACTGAAGCTTTCTTT

j_call: TRBJ2-7
clone_size: .
d_call: .
v_call: TRBV5-6
cdr3_aa: CASSLRGRYEQYF
cdr3_nt: TGTGCCAGCAGCTTAAGGGGTCGTTACGAGCAGTACTTC

j_call: TRBJ2-1
clone_size: .
d_call: TRBD2
v_call: TRBV7-3
cdr3_aa: CASSFGLAGFNEQFF
cdr3_nt: TGTGCCAGCAGCTTCGGACTAGCGGGGTTCAATGAGCAGTTCTTC

j_call: TRBJ2-7
clone_size: .
d_call: .
v_call: TRBV15
cdr3_aa: CATSMWGRGYEQYF
cdr3_nt: TGTGCCACCAGCATGTGGGGGCGCGGTTACGAGCAGTACTTC

j_call: TRBJ1-2
clone_size: .
d_call: .
v_call: TRBV30
cdr3_aa: CAWSQDSGWGYTF
cdr3_nt: TGTGCCTGGTCCCAGGACAGCGGCTGGGGCTACACCTTC

j_call: TRBJ2-7
clone_size: .
d_call: TRBD2
v_call: TRBV25-1
cdr3_aa: CASSDREVYEQYF
cdr3_nt: TGTGCCAGCAGTGACCGGGAGGTCTACGAGCAGTACTTC

j_call: TRBJ1-1
clone_size: .
d_call: TRBD1
v_call: TRBV7-2
cdr3_aa: CASSLVGTGFVRTEAFF
cdr3_nt: TGTGCCAGCAGCTTAGTCGGGACAGGGTTTGTTCGTACTGAAGCTTTCTTT

j_call: TRBJ2-2
clone_size: .
d_call: .
v_call: TRBV5-5
cdr3_aa: CASSAGLNTGELFF
cdr3_nt: TGTGCCAGCAGCGCGGGTCTGAACACCGGGGAGCTGTTTTTT

j_call: TRBJ2-7
clone_size: .
d_call: .
v_call: TRBV27
cdr3_aa: CASSLRVYSYEQYF
cdr3_nt: TGTGCCAGCAGTCTCAGGGTATACTCCTACGAGCAGTACTTC

j_call: TRBJ2-1
clone_size: .
d_call: .
v_call: TRBV19
cdr3_aa: CASSMWWQRINNEQFF
cdr3_nt: TGTGCCAGTAGTATGTGGTGGCAGAGGATTAACAATGAGCAGTTCTTC

j_call: TRBJ2-1
clone_size: .
d_call: TRBD1
v_call: TRBV7-2
cdr3_aa: CASSLGTGHYNEQFF
cdr3_nt: TGTGCCAGCAGCTTAGGGACAGGACACTACAATGAGCAGTTCTTC

j_call: TRBJ2-3
clone_size: .
d_call: .
v_call: TRBV11-2
cdr3_aa: CASSLDSHTDTQYF
cdr3_nt: TGTGCCAGCAGCTTAGATAGCCACACAGATACGCAGTATTTT

j_call: TRBJ2-7
clone_size: once
d_call: .
v_call: TRBV18
cdr3_aa: CASSVRGDLIVHEQYF
cdr3_nt: TGTGCCAGCTCCGTACGCGGGGATCTAATAGTCCACGAGCAGTACTTC

j_call: TRBJ2-5
clone_size: .
d_call: TRBD2
v_call: TRBV28
cdr3_aa: CASHTDRREWGKTQYF
cdr3_nt: TGTGCCAGCCATACCGATAGGCGGGAGTGGGGGAAGACCCAGTACTTC

j_call: TRBJ2-1
clone_size: .
d_call: TRBD1
v_call: TRBV7-3
cdr3_aa: CASSRGGTGNNEQFF
cdr3_nt: TGTGCCAGCAGCCGGGGCGGGACAGGGAACAATGAGCAGTTCTTC

j_call: TRBJ2-1
clone_size: .
d_call: .
v_call: TRBV15
cdr3_aa: CATSSRREQFF
cdr3_nt: TGTGCCACCAGCAGCCGGCGGGAGCAGTTCTTC

j_call: TRBJ1-2
clone_size: .
d_call: .
v_call: TRBV7-9
cdr3_aa: CSSSPVGDGYTF
cdr3_nt: TGTTCCAGCAGCCCAGTAGGGGATGGCTACACCTTC

j_call: TRBJ2-3
clone_size: .
d_call: .
v_call: TRBV4-1
cdr3_aa: CASSQVTSTDTQYF
cdr3_nt: TGCGCCAGCAGCCAGGTCACTAGCACAGATACGCAGTATTTT

j_call: TRBJ1-1
clone_size: .
d_call: .
v_call: TRBV19
cdr3_aa: CASSTGENTEAFF
cdr3_nt: TGTGCCAGTAGTACCGGGGAGAACACTGAAGCTTTCTTT

j_call: TRBJ1-2
clone_size: .
d_call: .
v_call: TRBV7-2
cdr3_aa: CASITQFGYGYTF
cdr3_nt: TGTGCCAGCATCACCCAGTTCGGGTATGGCTACACCTTC

j_call: TRBJ2-1
clone_size: .
d_call: .
v_call: TRBV9
cdr3_aa: CARRMKGALSSYNEQFF
cdr3_nt: TGTGCCAGACGAATGAAAGGGGCCCTGAGCTCCTACAATGAGCAGTTCTTC

j_call: TRBJ1-4
clone_size: .
d_call: .
v_call: TRBV30
cdr3_aa: CAWSRKAGQSEKLFF
cdr3_nt: TGTGCCTGGAGCCGAAAGGCAGGACAGAGTGAAAAACTGTTTTTT

j_call: TRBJ2-3
clone_size: .
d_call: TRBD1
v_call: TRBV4-3
cdr3_aa: CASSPGQGGGTQYF
cdr3_nt: TGCGCCAGCAGCCCGGGACAGGGGGGAGGTACGCAGTATTTT

j_call: TRBJ1-2
clone_size: .
d_call: .
v_call: TRBV6-5
cdr3_aa: CASSYGGVNYGYTF
cdr3_nt: TGTGCCAGCAGTTATGGGGGGGTTAACTATGGCTACACCTTC

j_call: TRBJ1-4
clone_size: .
d_call: TRBD1
v_call: TRBV10-3
cdr3_aa: CAISESETGLSEKLFF
cdr3_nt: TGTGCCATCAGTGAGTCGGAGACAGGGTTAAGTGAAAAACTGTTTTTT

j_call: TRBJ2-2
clone_size: .
d_call: .
v_call: TRBV2
cdr3_aa: CASSVTGKMGELFF
cdr3_nt: TGTGCCAGCAGTGTCACAGGAAAAATGGGGGAGCTGTTTTTT

j_call: TRBJ1-5
clone_size: .
d_call: .
v_call: TRBV6-5
cdr3_aa: CASSPSGGYNQPQHF
cdr3_nt: TGTGCCAGCAGCCCCTCGGGGGGATACAATCAGCCCCAGCATTTT

j_call: TRBJ2-2
clone_size: .
d_call: .
v_call: TRBV7-3
cdr3_aa: CASSLHAGELFF
cdr3_nt: TGTGCCAGCAGCTTACATGCCGGGGAGCTGTTTTTT

j_call: TRBJ2-7
clone_size: .
d_call: TRBD2
v_call: TRBV6-1
cdr3_aa: CASSEGSSGGYEQYF
cdr3_nt: TGTGCCAGCAGTGAAGGGAGTAGCGGGGGCTACGAGCAGTACTTC

j_call: TRBJ1-4
clone_size: .
d_call: .
v_call: TRBV5-1
cdr3_aa: CASSLVPLGEKLFF
cdr3_nt: TGCGCCAGCAGCCTCGTCCCCCTCGGTGAAAAACTGTTTTTT

j_call: TRBJ2-5
clone_size: .
d_call: .
v_call: TRBV5-1
cdr3_aa: CASSSYRRGETQYF
cdr3_nt: TGCGCCAGCAGCTCCTATAGGAGAGGGGAGACCCAGTACTTC

j_call: TRBJ1-1
clone_size: .
d_call: .
v_call: TRBV27
cdr3_aa: CASSSNTEAFF
cdr3_nt: TGTGCCAGCAGTTCTAACACTGAAGCTTTCTTT

j_call: TRBJ1-2
clone_size: .
d_call: TRBD1
v_call: TRBV7-3
cdr3_aa: CASSYTGATDGYTF
cdr3_nt: TGTGCCAGCAGTTACACAGGGGCTACGGATGGCTACACCTTC

j_call: TRBJ2-7
clone_size: few
d_call: .
v_call: TRBV19
cdr3_aa: CASSPMGGPYEQYF
cdr3_nt: TGTGCCAGTAGTCCTATGGGGGGTCCCTACGAGCAGTACTTC

j_call: TRBJ1-2
clone_size: .
d_call: .
v_call: TRBV7-9
cdr3_aa: CASSLGTFGYTF
cdr3_nt: TGTGCCAGCAGCTTAGGAACTTTCGGCTACACCTTC

j_call: TRBJ1-5
clone_size: .
d_call: TRBD1
v_call: TRBV6-5
cdr3_aa: CASREDRGFNQPQHF
cdr3_nt: TGTGCCAGCAGAGAGGACAGGGGGTTCAATCAGCCCCAGCATTTT

j_call: TRBJ1-4
clone_size: few
d_call: .
v_call: TRBV28
cdr3_aa: CASSTQGFVTNEKLFF
cdr3_nt: TGTGCCAGCAGTACCCAGGGTTTTGTGACTAATGAAAAACTGTTTTTT

j_call: TRBJ1-2
clone_size: few
d_call: .
v_call: TRBV18
cdr3_aa: CASSLGGANTF
cdr3_nt: TGTGCCAGCTCACTGGGGGGAGCAAACACCTTC